The source of this T cell receptor (beta chain) is a study of blood T cell repertoires in COVID-19. Overall study context: The United States, Italy and Spain supplied acute and convalescent COVID-19 samples.

The repertoire was sequenced with immunoSEQ multiplex PCR; TCRdb's copy has only in-frame clones and lacks some. The data show fewer than 200,000 clones, with less than 80% seen just once and 19% held by the top ten. The germline V gene has CDR1 SEHNR and CDR2 FQNEAQ (reference sequence). The CDR3 totals 14 residues. V was trimmed by 4 bases and J by 4 bases, leaving 8 bases between them. The J gene is TRBJ2-6, the V gene TRBV7-9; D not certain. This clonotype originated in a woman aged 70-85 years in a cohort exposed to, infected with or recovered from COVID-19 (not recorded which). What was sequenced was PBMCs or T cells enriched from blood (not recorded which). CDR3 in amino acids: CASSSISGANVLTF. In DNA, the CDR3 is TGTGCCAGCAGCTCTATATCCGGGGCCAACGTCCTGACTTTC. The variable domain in full, completed from reference TRBV7-9 and TRBJ2-6, reads DTGVSQNPRHKITKRGQNVTFRCDPISEHNRLYWYRQTLGQGPEFLTYFQNEAQLEKSRLLSDRFSAERPKGSFSTLEIQRTEQGDSAMYLCASSSISGANVLTFGAGSRLTVL.